These 4 T cell receptor beta chains share one sample of origin, sequenced in a study of blood T cell repertoires in COVID-19. The protocol was immunoSEQ multiplex PCR, while the TCRdb copy is restricted to in-frame clones and leaves out a portion. The data contain 150,000 to 200,000 clones, about 90% of them singletons. The material sequenced was peripheral blood. These receptors originate from a man between 60 and 75 years old with active or convalescent COVID-19.

The V and J genes are TRBV7-9 and TRBJ1-3, with D hard to call. This CDR3 comprises 13 residues. V lost 7 bases and J lost 0, with 7 bases in between. Looked up from germline, CDR1 is SEHNR and CDR2 is FQNEAQ (reference sequence). The CDR3: CASNSGSGNTIYF. The CDR3 region has the DNA TGTGCCAGCAATTCAGGCTCTGGAAACACCATATATTTT.

This clone appeared once. The chain joins TRBV20-1 to TRBJ2-5; the match to TRBD2 covers 10 bases. V shed 3 bases, J shed 5 bases, and the junction held 3 bases outside the gene matches. The CDR3 totals 13 residues. CDR1 and CDR2 from the germline V gene are DFQATT and SNEGSKA (reference sequence). The chain's CDR3 is CSASKRGGETQYF. The CDR3 DNA is TGCAGTGCTAGTAAGCGGGGGGGCGAGACCCAGTACTTC.

As to this clone: At the DNA level, this CDR3 is encoded by other sequences in the same sample as well. The V and J genes are TRBV5-1 and TRBJ1-1; 10 bases match TRBD1. With 3 bases clipped from V and 5 bases from J, the junction kept 4 bases outside the gene matches. Germline V gene sequence: CDR1 SGHRS, CDR2 YFSETQ. The CDR3 spans 14 residues. This CDR3 is CASSYGQGGTEAFF. The CDR3, as DNA: TGCGCCAGCAGCTACGGACAGGGGGGGACTGAAGCTTTCTTT. Full variable domain (missing parts from reference TRBV5-1 and TRBJ1-1): KAGVTQTPRYLIKTRGQQVTLSCSPISGHRSVSWYQQTPGQGLQFLFEYFSETQRNKGNFPGRFSGRQFSNSRSEMNVSTLELGDSALYLCASSYGQGGTEAFFGQGTRLTVV.

The rearrangement joins TRBV6-6 to TRBJ1-6, with D tentatively TRBD1 (5 bases). Germline CDR1 is MNHNY and CDR2 is SVGAGI (reference sequence). V lost 5 bases and J 9 bases, leaving 20 bases between the germline ends. CDR3 length equals 16 residues. CDR3 amino acids: CASSPTGLRIRSPLHF. CDR3 DNA: TGTGCCAGCAGTCCAACAGGACTAAGGATTCGTTCACCCCTCCACTTT.